Each of the 6 T cell receptor beta chains below was sequenced from the same sample in a study of T cells in localized non-small cell lung cancer. Libraries were prepared by immunoSEQ multiplex PCR; TCRdb keeps only in-frame clonotypes and omits some of them. Of over a thousand clones in the sample, just under 20% were seen once. Specimen: normal lung tissue next to the tumor, collected before any cancer treatment. The receptors were sampled from a male donor at least 60 years old with stage I lung adenocarcinoma.

There are a few counts of this clone. The chain carries TRBV2 and TRBJ2-5; 7 bases are a match to TRBD1. After removal of 8 bases from V and 5 bases from J, the junction contained 8 bases not matched to a gene. This CDR3 comprises 13 residues. Germline V gene sequence: CDR1 SNHLY, CDR2 FYNNEI. The CDR3 spells CASDRDSRETQYF. CDR3 nucleotides: TGTGCCAGCGACCGGGACAGTCGGGAGACCCAGTACTTC.

In nucleotides, the CDR3 is TGTGCCAGTAGTATCGGATGGGACAGCTCTGACCATGGCTACACCTTC. Encoded protein: CASSIGWDSSDHGYTF. The chain links TRBV19 to TRBJ1-2, with 7 bases aligning to TRBD1. The CDR3 is 16 amino acids. Trimming cost V 3 bases and J 6 bases; bases outside gene matches: 13. The germline CDR1 and CDR2 sequences are LNHDA and SQIVND (reference sequence).

The chain carries TRBV28 and TRBJ2-3, with D tentatively TRBD2 (5 bases). Germline values: CDR1 MDHEN, CDR2 SYDVKM. With 10 bases removed from V and 6 bases from J, the gap between germline ends came to 17 bases. The CDR3 runs 13 residues. CDR3 nucleotide sequence: TGTGCCACCTCGGGGTCGCCCGCGGATACGCAGTATTTT. Its protein product is CATSGSPADTQYF.

This clone was observed a few times. This sequence joins TRBV9 and TRBJ2-3; D possibly corresponds to TRBD1 (6 bases). This CDR3 comprises 15 residues. Trimming left V 4 bases short and J 2 bases short, with 14 bases between. The germline V gene has CDR1 SGDLS and CDR2 YYNGEE. CDR3 residues: CASSFSTGVTDTQYF. As DNA, the CDR3 is TGTGCCAGCAGCTTTTCGACAGGTGTCACAGATACGCAGTATTTT.

This clone appeared a few times. The chain combines TRBV30 with TRBJ1-4; 9 bases are a match to TRBD1. The CDR3 consists of 15 residues. CDR1 is GTSNPN and CDR2 is SVGIG in the germline V gene (reference sequence). V lost 0 bases to trimming and J lost 5 bases; unmatched junction nucleotides: 4. CDR3 region: CAWSVRGTGNEKLFF. CDR3 nucleotides: TGTGCCTGGAGTGTACGGGGGACAGGGAATGAAAAACTGTTTTTT.

This clone was picked up a small number of times. This rearrangement joins TRBV6-8 to TRBJ2-7; D tentatively reads TRBD1 or TRBD2 (6 bases each). Germline assignment: CDR1 MNHGY and CDR2 SAAAGT. The CDR3 is 15 amino acids. Trimming took off 0 bases at V and 6 bases at J, with 15 bases between the two ends. CDR3 sequence: CASSYSILGGFEQYF. In nucleotides, the CDR3 is TGTGCCAGCAGTTACTCGATTTTGGGGGGCTTCGAGCAGTACTTC.